This entry features one TCR beta chain sequence. The sample belongs to a study of cytomegalovirus exposure and HLA in healthy donors. The donors were members of the validation cohort, which comprised 120 subjects and was separate from the first cohort of roughly 700 subjects. V lost 4 bases, J lost 5 bases, and 10 bases stayed unmatched. Germline V gene lookup returns CDR1 MNHNY and CDR2 SVGAGI (reference sequence). There are 15 residues in the CDR3. The method was immunoSEQ multiplex PCR; TCRdb's version includes in-frame clones alone and lacks a portion of them. The sample lists around 200,000 clones; about four fifths were seen once.

Sequenced sample: PBMCs. The sequence was collected from a woman aged 18 to 35 in good health and CMV-seropositive. This chain uses TRBV6-6 with TRBJ2-7, with 8 bases fitting TRBD1. The CDR3 protein is CASSSPTGDNHEQYF. CDR3 in DNA: TGTGCCAGCAGTTCCCCGACAGGGGATAACCACGAGCAGTACTTC.